A selection of T cell receptor beta chains follows, all from one sample in a study of blood T cell repertoires in COVID-19. Assay used: immunoSEQ multiplex PCR; TCRdb lists only in-frame clones, some missing. The repertoire has approximately 350,000 clones, more than 75% of them found once; the top ten carry over 6%. Sequences were obtained from peripheral blood. The source is a woman aged 45-65 years with COVID-19, enrolled during active disease. CDR3s include the opening cysteine and the closing phenylalanine or tryptophan. A D gene is named only where the DNA matches it firmly. The listing skips clone size in some rows; elsewhere it reads once, few, many or a size class.

D	J	V	size	CDR3	DNA
NA	TRBJ2-2	TRBV11-2	once	CASSPRVANTGELFF	TGTGCCAGCAGCCCCAGGGTAGCGAACACCGGGGAGCTGTTTTTT
NA	TRBJ2-3	TRBV19	NA	CAIKTATDTQYF	TGTGCCATCAAGACAGCGACAGATACGCAGTATTTT
NA	TRBJ1-6	TRBV5-4	NA	CASSGRDYNSPLHF	TGTGCCAGCAGCGGACGGGACTATAATTCACCCCTCCACTTT
NA	TRBJ2-6	TRBV6-4	NA	CASSDELVWARGANVLTF	TGTGCCAGCAGTGACGAATTGGTCTGGGCCCGAGGGGCCAACGTCCTGACTTTC
TRBD1	TRBJ1-2	TRBV10-3	NA	CAISVKTGGIGYTF	TGTGCCATCAGCGTTAAAACAGGGGGGATTGGCTACACCTTC
TRBD1	TRBJ2-1	TRBV10-3	NA	CAINTRTGQSDEQFF	TGTGCCATCAATACCCGGACAGGGCAATCCGATGAGCAGTTCTTC
TRBD2	TRBJ2-2	TRBV4-1	NA	CASSQVVAGAGTGELFF	TGCGCCAGCAGCCAAGTAGTGGCGGGAGCGGGAACCGGGGAGCTGTTTTTT
NA	TRBJ1-1	TRBV19	few	CASTGQSMNTEAFF	TGTGCCAGTACCGGACAGTCCATGAACACTGAAGCTTTCTTT
NA	TRBJ2-4	TRBV4-1	NA	CASSQVAQNIQYF	TGCGCCAGCAGCCAAGTAGCACAAAACATTCAGTACTTC
TRBD1	TRBJ2-7	TRBV5-4	NA	CASSTGTGAVYEQYF	TGTGCCAGCAGCACAGGGACAGGGGCCGTCTACGAGCAGTACTTC
NA	TRBJ1-4	TRBV30	NA	CALTKDRQNEKLFF	TGTGCCTTGACTAAAGACAGGCAGAATGAAAAACTGTTTTTT
NA	TRBJ1-5	TRBV12-5	NA	CASGLVLAAWGNQPQHF	TGTGCTAGTGGTTTGGTACTAGCCGCCTGGGGCAATCAGCCCCAGCATTTT
NA	TRBJ2-2	TRBV27	NA	CASLQYAGEGGELFF	TGTGCCAGCCTCCAATATGCAGGGGAGGGGGGGGAGCTGTTTTTT
TRBD1	TRBJ1-1	TRBV10-3	NA	CAISTGGMNTEAFF	TGTGCCATCAGCACAGGGGGAATGAACACTGAAGCTTTCTTT
TRBD2	TRBJ2-5	TRBV27	NA	CASSPRASGKETQYF	TGTGCCAGCAGTCCCCGGGCTAGCGGGAAAGAGACCCAGTACTTC
TRBD2	TRBJ2-1	TRBV2	NA	CASNGGRAWYNEQFF	TGTGCCAGCAACGGCGGGAGGGCCTGGTACAATGAGCAGTTCTTC
NA	TRBJ2-1	TRBV3-1/TRBV3-2	NA	CASSHLSREQFF	TGTGCCAGCAGCCACCTTTCACGGGAGCAGTTCTTC
TRBD1	TRBJ1-1	TRBV19	once	CASRTVDRGRGTEAFF	TGTGCCAGTAGAACCGTCGACAGGGGCAGGGGCACTGAAGCTTTCTTT
NA	TRBJ1-2	TRBV3-1/TRBV3-2	NA	CASSQGGLGYTF	TGTGCCAGCAGCCAAGGCGGGTTGGGCTACACCTTC
NA	TRBJ1-2	TRBV19	NA	CASSILSSGGNYGYTF	TGTGCCAGTAGTATTCTCAGCTCCGGGGGTAACTATGGCTACACCTTC
TRBD1	TRBJ1-6	TRBV5-4	NA	CASSHTQGAGSPLHF	TGTGCCAGCAGCCATACCCAGGGGGCTGGTTCACCCCTCCACTTT
NA	TRBJ2-1	TRBV6-2/TRBV6-3	NA	CASSFGSPSYNEQFF	TGTGCCAGCAGTTTCGGGAGTCCGTCCTACAATGAGCAGTTCTTC
TRBD1	TRBJ2-1	TRBV7-3	NA	CASSSRVGTESYNEQFF	TGTGCCAGCAGCTCCCGGGTAGGGACAGAGTCCTACAATGAGCAGTTCTTC
TRBD1	TRBJ2-7	TRBV18	NA	CASSTGTGGTYEQYF	TGTGCCAGCTCAACCGGGACAGGGGGAACCTACGAGCAGTACTTC
TRBD2	TRBJ2-7	TRBV6-1	NA	CASSEVGTSGDPRHYEQYF	TGTGCCAGCAGTGAAGTTGGGACTAGCGGAGACCCTCGACACTACGAGCAGTACTTC
TRBD1	TRBJ2-7	TRBV18	NA	CASSPDRWGYEQYF	TGTGCCAGCTCACCGGACAGGTGGGGTTACGAGCAGTACTTC
NA	TRBJ2-5	TRBV18	NA	CASSPREETQYF	TGTGCCAGCTCACCACGAGAAGAGACCCAGTACTTC
NA	TRBJ2-3	TRBV11-3	NA	CASSLGRQGWPDTQYF	TGTGCCAGCAGCTTAGGCAGGCAGGGCTGGCCAGATACGCAGTATTTT
NA	TRBJ2-7	TRBV7-8	NA	CASSLVGFPRGGEQYF	TGTGCCAGCAGCTTAGTGGGGTTCCCTCGAGGGGGTGAGCAGTACTTC
TRBD1	TRBJ1-1	TRBV19	few	CASSRRTGDKNTEAFF	TGTGCCAGTAGCCGGAGGACAGGGGACAAGAACACTGAAGCTTTCTTT
TRBD2	TRBJ2-5	TRBV5-6	NA	CASSLLGTSGREETQYF	TGTGCCAGCAGCTTGCTTGGGACTAGCGGGAGGGAAGAGACCCAGTACTTC
TRBD1	TRBJ2-7	TRBV27	NA	CASSHRGREQYF	TGTGCCAGCAGTCACAGGGGGCGGGAGCAGTACTTC
TRBD2	TRBJ2-1	TRBV5-1	once	CASKSGGLAGYNEQFF	TGCGCCAGCAAGTCAGGCGGACTAGCGGGCTACAATGAGCAGTTCTTC
NA	TRBJ1-1	TRBV27	NA	CASSHHGGMNTEAFF	TGTGCCAGCAGTCACCACGGGGGGATGAACACTGAAGCTTTCTTT
NA	TRBJ2-1	TRBV6-1	once	CASSEFSSGVTRDEQFF	TGTGCCAGCAGTGAATTTTCGTCTGGCGTTACGAGGGATGAGCAGTTCTTC
TRBD1	TRBJ1-2	TRBV5-6	NA	CASSAGTGQNYGYTF	TGTGCCAGCAGCGCCGGGACAGGGCAAAACTATGGCTACACCTTC
TRBD1	TRBJ1-2	TRBV18	NA	CASSSTGRYGYTF	TGTGCCAGCTCCTCGACAGGGCGCTATGGCTACACCTTC
NA	TRBJ2-2	TRBV19	NA	CASSRLGARRLAGELFF	TGTGCCAGTAGTCGTCTTGGCGCGCGCAGGTTGGCCGGGGAGCTGTTTTTT
TRBD2	TRBJ2-1	TRBV4-3	NA	CASSRGTLAGNEQFF	TGCGCCAGCAGCCGTGGCACCCTAGCGGGTAATGAGCAGTTCTTC
TRBD1	TRBJ2-2	TRBV5-6	NA	CASSPGTGNTGELFF	TGTGCCAGCAGCCCGGGGACAGGGAACACCGGGGAGCTGTTTTTT
NA	TRBJ2-1	TRBV10-3	NA	CAISETSSYNEQFF	TGTGCCATCAGTGAGACTAGCAGCTACAATGAGCAGTTCTTC